These T cell receptor beta chains were read from a single sample in a study of blood T cell repertoires in COVID-19. Assay used: immunoSEQ multiplex PCR; TCRdb lists only in-frame clones, some missing. The data contain some 60,000 clones, roughly nine tenths of them seen just once; the ten biggest clones take up 1.3%. The specimen sequenced was peripheral blood. Receptor source: a man aged 60-69 years with acute or convalescent COVID-19. The CDR3 runs from the conserved cysteine through the conserved F or W. The order of the fields is V gene, J gene, D gene, clone size, CDR3 protein, CDR3 DNA. D genes are given only for firm matches. Expanded clones get a size class; other rows say once, few or many, or leave the size out.

v_call: TRBV6-6
j_call: TRBJ1-2
d_call: TRBD1
clone_size: once
cdr3_aa: CASSARQGGTDYGYTF
cdr3_nt: TGTGCCAGCAGTGCCCGACAGGGGGGGACAGACTATGGCTACACCTTC

v_call: TRBV11-2
j_call: TRBJ2-3
d_call: NA
clone_size: NA
cdr3_aa: CASSSRQVDTQYF
cdr3_nt: TGTGCCAGCAGCTCCCGCCAGGTCGATACGCAGTATTTT

v_call: TRBV7-8
j_call: TRBJ2-7
d_call: TRBD1
clone_size: NA
cdr3_aa: CASSFAGTGDEQYF
cdr3_nt: TGTGCCAGCAGTTTCGCGGGGACAGGGGACGAGCAGTACTTC

v_call: TRBV7-2
j_call: TRBJ2-3
d_call: TRBD2
clone_size: few
cdr3_aa: CASSLVAGADTQYF
cdr3_nt: TGTGCCAGCAGCTTAGTAGCGGGCGCAGATACGCAGTATTTT

v_call: TRBV7-9
j_call: TRBJ1-1
d_call: TRBD1
clone_size: NA
cdr3_aa: CASSLAWDRGHAEAFF
cdr3_nt: TGTGCCAGCAGCTTAGCTTGGGACAGGGGGCACGCTGAAGCTTTCTTT

v_call: TRBV30
j_call: TRBJ1-4
d_call: NA
clone_size: NA
cdr3_aa: CACSTAGTPATNEKLFF
cdr3_nt: TGTGCCTGCAGTACCGCCGGGACACCGGCAACTAATGAAAAACTGTTTTTT

v_call: TRBV5-1
j_call: TRBJ2-5
d_call: TRBD1
clone_size: NA
cdr3_aa: CASSPGLTGAETQYF
cdr3_nt: TGCGCCAGCAGCCCGGGATTGACAGGGGCAGAGACCCAGTACTTC

v_call: TRBV6-2/TRBV6-3
j_call: TRBJ1-5
d_call: TRBD1
clone_size: NA
cdr3_aa: CASSYKGARFYSPQHF
cdr3_nt: TGTGCCAGCAGTTACAAGGGGGCCCGGTTCTATTCGCCCCAGCATTTT

v_call: TRBV6-1
j_call: TRBJ1-5
d_call: NA
clone_size: NA
cdr3_aa: CASSEFGVGQYLSNQPQHF
cdr3_nt: TGTGCCAGCAGTGAATTCGGGGTTGGGCAGTATTTGAGCAATCAGCCCCAGCATTTT

v_call: TRBV6-1
j_call: TRBJ1-5
d_call: NA
clone_size: NA
cdr3_aa: CASSEALVVRNQPQHF
cdr3_nt: TGTGCCAGCAGTGAAGCGCTAGTGGTACGCAATCAGCCCCAGCATTTT

v_call: TRBV5-1
j_call: TRBJ1-4
d_call: NA
clone_size: NA
cdr3_aa: CASSLAGLEKLFF
cdr3_nt: TGCGCCAGCAGCTTGGCCGGACTTGAAAAACTGTTTTTT

v_call: TRBV6-5
j_call: TRBJ1-6
d_call: TRBD1
clone_size: NA
cdr3_aa: CASSPGQGNSPLHF
cdr3_nt: TGTGCCAGCAGCCCCGGACAGGGGAATTCACCCCTCCACTTT

v_call: TRBV18
j_call: TRBJ1-3
d_call: NA
clone_size: NA
cdr3_aa: CASSPRGTSSGNTIYF
cdr3_nt: TGTGCCAGCTCACCACGGGGCACCAGCTCTGGAAACACCATATATTTT

v_call: TRBV7-9
j_call: TRBJ1-6
d_call: NA
clone_size: few
cdr3_aa: CASSLEGGNSPLHF
cdr3_nt: TGTGCCAGCAGCTTAGAGGGGGGGAATTCACCCCTCCACTTT

v_call: TRBV12-5
j_call: TRBJ1-4
d_call: NA
clone_size: once
cdr3_aa: CASGLEAGINEKLFF
cdr3_nt: TGTGCTAGTGGTTTGGAGGCAGGGATTAATGAAAAACTGTTTTTT

v_call: TRBV5-1
j_call: TRBJ1-1
d_call: NA
clone_size: NA
cdr3_aa: CASSLVTGNTEAFF
cdr3_nt: TGCGCCAGCAGCTTGGTGACAGGGAACACTGAAGCTTTCTTT

v_call: TRBV11-2
j_call: TRBJ2-7
d_call: NA
clone_size: NA
cdr3_aa: CASSPTPGNYKYF
cdr3_nt: TGTGCCAGCAGCCCTACTCCGGGAAACTATAAGTACTTC

v_call: TRBV6-5
j_call: TRBJ1-2
d_call: NA
clone_size: NA
cdr3_aa: CASSYGGADYGYTF
cdr3_nt: TGTGCCAGCAGTTACGGGGGGGCGGACTATGGCTACACCTTC

v_call: TRBV6-5
j_call: TRBJ1-1
d_call: NA
clone_size: NA
cdr3_aa: CASSYEGLNTEAFF
cdr3_nt: TGTGCCAGCAGTTACGAGGGTCTGAACACTGAAGCTTTCTTT

v_call: TRBV2
j_call: TRBJ1-1
d_call: TRBD1
clone_size: NA
cdr3_aa: CASRIQGMNTEAFF
cdr3_nt: TGTGCCAGCAGGATACAGGGGATGAACACTGAAGCTTTCTTT

v_call: TRBV27
j_call: TRBJ1-1
d_call: NA
clone_size: NA
cdr3_aa: CASRDIQVNTEAFF
cdr3_nt: TGTGCCAGCAGGGATATACAGGTTAACACTGAAGCTTTCTTT

v_call: TRBV24-1
j_call: TRBJ2-7
d_call: TRBD1
clone_size: NA
cdr3_aa: CATSAPTGARYEQYF
cdr3_nt: TGTGCCACCAGTGCCCCGACAGGGGCTCGGTACGAGCAGTACTTC